This is a list of T cell receptor beta chains from one sample in a study of kidney transplant recipient with SARS-CoV-2 infection. One entry per CDR3 protein results from TCRdb running MiXCR on the reads. The data contain 200,000 to 300,000 distinct CDR3 sequences, 25% to 35% of them seen just once; the ten biggest clones take up about 7%. The input for sequencing was a blood sample, taken at baseline and between days 110 and 120 from a kidney transplant recipient. Receptors were obtained from a male patient between 25 and 39 years old who had COVID-19 and was a kidney transplant recipient. The T cells may partly be graft donor cells. Both conserved end residues are part of each CDR3. Fields, in order: V gene, clone size, J gene, D gene, CDR3 DNA, CDR3 protein. The D gene is left open where the match is weak. Each size is how often the clone was seen (once, few, many) or a class if it is expanded.

TRBV5-1,once,TRBJ2-1,NA,TGCGCCAGCAGCTTGGTAGGGGCTACCTACAATGAGCGGTTCTTC,CASSLVGATYNERFF
TRBV5-6,many,TRBJ1-2,NA,TGTGCCAGCAGCTTGGCCGAGGAAATCCCACGCTACACCTTC,CASSLAEEIPRYTF
TRBV6-1,many,TRBJ2-5,TRBD2,TGTGCCAGCAGTGAAAGTCCGGGACTACAAGAGACCCAGTACTTC,CASSESPGLQETQYF
TRBV10-1,many,TRBJ1-2,NA,TGCGCCAGCAGTACTAAACCAAGATCGCGAAAGACCTATGGCTACACCTTC,CASSTKPRSRKTYGYTF
TRBV5-4,many,TRBJ1-2,NA,TGTGCCAGCGCTACTATCGTACCAGGAAAGACCTATGGCTACACCTTC,CASATIVPGKTYGYTF
TRBV11-1,many,TRBJ1-2,NA,TGTGCCAGCAGCAGGACACGTAAGGCTGGAAAGACCTATGGCTACACCTTC,CASSRTRKAGKTYGYTF
TRBV11-2,many,TRBJ2-5,NA,TGTGCCAGCAGCTTATTCCAGGGAAATTTAGAGACCCAGTACTTC,CASSLFQGNLETQYF
TRBV8-2,many,TRBJ2-6,NA,TGTGGCATAACGTTAAGGATAACACAAAGTCGGGCCAACGTCCTGACTTTC,CGITLRITQSRANVLTF
TRBV7-2,many,TRBJ1-1,NA,TGTGCCAGCAGCTTATCCGGGGAGAACACTGAAGCTTTCTTT,CASSLSGENTEAFF
TRBV3-1,many,TRBJ2-2,NA,TGTGCCAGCAGCAACTGTGGTCCCATTTCAGGCTTGACCGGGGAGCTGTTTTTT,CASSNCGPISGLTGELFF
TRBV7-2,many,TRBJ2-1,NA,TGTGCCAGCAGCTTAGGGGACCCTCGGGGTGAGCAGTTCTTC,CASSLGDPRGEQFF
TRBV19,many,TRBJ1-5,NA,TGTGCCAGTACTCTGGACAGTTTAGTTGGGGGTCAGCCCCAGCATTTT,CASTLDSLVGGQPQHF
TRBV9,few,TRBJ2-1,TRBD2,TGTGCCAGCAGCGTAGATAGCGGGAGGACCCCCTCCTACAATGAGCAGTTCTTC,CASSVDSGRTPSYNEQFF
TRBV20-1,many,TRBJ1-2,TRBD1,TGCAGTGCTAGAAAAACAGGGGTGGATGGCTACACCTTC,CSARKTGVDGYTF
TRBV12-3/TRBV12-4,many,TRBJ2-2,NA,TGTGCCAGCAGTTTGTTACTAGAACTAACCGCGAACACCGGGGAGCTGTTTTTT,CASSLLLELTANTGELFF
TRBV3-1,many,TRBJ1-2,NA,TGTGCCAGCAGCATCGGAAGCACCCTTCGAAAGACCTATGGCTACACCTTC,CASSIGSTLRKTYGYTF
TRBV5-1,many,TRBJ1-1,TRBD1,TGCGCCAGCAGCCCCGGACAGGGGGCCGGGGTCGCTGAAGCTTTCTTT,CASSPGQGAGVAEAFF